This T cell receptor beta chain emerged from a study of T cells in localized non-small cell lung cancer. Assay: immunoSEQ multiplex PCR; the TCRdb copy retains only in-frame clones and omits some. The data contain 2,000 to 3,000 clones, 25% of them singletons. From germline, CDR1 is LNHDA and CDR2 SQIVND (reference sequence). V shed 7 bases, J shed 1 base, and the junction held 8 bases outside the gene matches. The CDR3 runs 16 residues. V is TRBV19 and J is TRBJ2-1; 9 positions match TRBD2. This receptor was identified in a woman aged 35 to 70 with stage I lung adenocarcinoma. Sequences were derived from lung tumor tissue, sampled before any cancer treatment. The CDR3 nucleotides read TGTGCCAGTATGCGGGAGGGCGGTTCTTCCTACAATGAGCAGTTCTTC. This codes for CASMREGGSSYNEQFF. Using reference TRBV19 and TRBJ2-1 for the parts outside the CDR3, the full variable domain is DGGITQSPKYLFRKEGQNVTLSCEQNLNHDAMYWYRQDPGQGLRLIYYSQIVNDFQKGDIAEGYSVSREKKESFPLTVTSAQKNPTAFYLCASMREGGSSYNEQFFGPGTRLTVL.